The 31 T cell receptor beta chains below all came from one sample that was sequenced in a study of cytomegalovirus exposure and HLA in healthy donors. Both 60 Vbeta primers and 13 Jbeta primers went into the PCR. Generated by immunoSEQ multiplex PCR, the TCRdb table keeps only in-frame clones and is missing some. The data show more than 95,000 clones, roughly 68% seen once. What was sequenced was PBMCs. The receptors derive from a woman aged 50 to 60 in good health and CMV-seropositive.

This chain connects TRBV14 to TRBJ2-5, with TRBD2 identical over 10 bases. CDR3 length: 17 amino acids. CDR1 and CDR2 (germline): SGHDN, FVKESK. Trimming at V came to 4 bases and at J to 2 bases, leaving 10 bases not matched to a gene. Here the CDR3 reads CASSRGLAALVQETQYF. CDR3 nucleotides: TGTGCCAGCAGCCGTGGACTAGCGGCGTTAGTACAAGAGACCCAGTACTTC.

The V and J genes are TRBV6-1 and TRBJ2-1; no clear D gene. V shed 7 bases and J shed 5 bases, with 15 bases lying between them. Germline V gives CDR1 MNHNS, CDR2 SASEGT. CDR3 length: 14 residues. The CDR3 DNA reads as TGTGCCAGCACCACCGGGTCTTTAAACAATGAGCAGTTCTTC. Protein product: CASTTGSLNNEQFF.

The J gene is TRBJ2-1, the V gene TRBV5-1, with a weak D call TRBD2 (5 bases). This CDR3 is built from 15 residues. The V gene lost 3 bases and the J gene lost 3 bases, with 13 bases spanning the gap. Germline V gene sequence: CDR1 SGHRS, CDR2 YFSETQ. CDR3 amino acids: CASSSTSSVYNEQFF. DNA for the CDR3: TGCGCCAGCAGCTCCACTAGTTCCGTCTACAATGAGCAGTTCTTC.

CDR3 residues: CASSYSMSGDGYTF. The CDR3 region has the DNA TGTGCCAGCAGTTACTCGATGTCAGGGGATGGCTACACCTTC. The chain carries TRBV6-5 and TRBJ1-2; D may be TRBD1 (6 bases). V was clipped by 0 bases and J by 6 bases, with 11 bases between them. This CDR3 contains 14 residues. CDR1 is MNHEY and CDR2 is SVGAGI in the germline V gene.

The chain is built from TRBV7-2 and TRBJ2-7, with no clear D. Trimming stripped 3 bases from V and 1 base from J, with 4 bases between. CDR3 length: 12 residues. Per the germline V gene, CDR1 is SGHTA and CDR2 is FQGNSA. CDR3 in DNA: TGTGCCAGCAGCTTCGGGTCCTACGAGCAGTACTTC. Its translation is CASSFGSYEQYF.

The chain carries TRBV2 and TRBJ2-1; 8 bases are shared with TRBD2. V dropped 3 bases and J dropped 4; count of bases not matched to a gene: 5. The CDR3 extends over 15 amino acids. The germline CDR1 and CDR2 sequences are SNHLY and FYNNEI. DNA for the CDR3: TGTGCCAGCAGTGAGACTAGCGCCCTTTACAATGAGCAGTTCTTC. Protein product: CASSETSALYNEQFF.

The CDR3 bases are TGTGCCAGCAGCCAATTTTCGACTCCACCCCTCCACTTT. Its translation is CASSQFSTPPLHF. The V and J genes are TRBV16 and TRBJ1-6; D ambiguous. The CDR3 consists of 13 residues. The ends were cut back, 1 base at V and 11 bases at J, with 9 bases in the middle. CDR1 and CDR2 from the germline V gene are KGHSY and FQNENV.

In regard to this clone: The junction does not match germline at one end; this may be a read error. The chain combines TRBV28 with TRBJ2-5; 7 bases map to TRBD1. The germline V gene has CDR1 MDHEN and CDR2 SYDVKM. This CDR3 is 14 amino acids long. The CDR3 DNA follows: TGTGCCAACAGTTCCCGGACAGGCCAAGAGACCCAGTACTTC. Amino acid sequence: CANSSRTGQETQYF.

The CDR3, as DNA: TGCGCCAGCAGCTTGCAGTTACCCGCGAACACCGGGGAGCTGTTTTTT. Translated, it gives CASSLQLPANTGELFF. The gene calls are TRBV5-1 and TRBJ2-2; unclear D gene. V gave up 1 base and J gave up 0 bases, with 10 bases separating them. This CDR3 region has 16 residues. The V gene's germline CDR1 is SGHRS and CDR2 YFSETQ.

This chain joins TRBV11-2 and TRBJ1-6, with D possibly TRBD1 on 5 matching bases. This CDR3 comprises 13 residues. V was clipped by 0 bases and J by 13 bases, with 10 bases between them. Germline lookup yields CDR1 SGHAT and CDR2 FQNNGV. The CDR3 loop is CASSLDGAGPLHF. The CDR3, as DNA: TGTGCCAGCAGCTTAGATGGGGCGGGGCCCCTCCACTTT.

This chain uses TRBV6-1 with TRBJ1-1; 7 nucleotides align to TRBD1. Germline CDR1 and CDR2: MNHNS and SASEGT. V trimming: 6 bases; J trimming: 1 base; junction bases outside the gene matches: 5. This CDR3 region has 14 residues. CDR3 protein: CASRLTGQNTEAFF. CDR3 coding DNA: TGTGCCAGCAGGTTGACAGGGCAGAACACTGAAGCTTTCTTT.

This clone showed up just once. The V call is TRBV6-1, the J call TRBJ2-7; 10 bases map to TRBD1. This CDR3 has 17 residues. The ends lost 4 bases at V and 2 bases at J; junction bases unmatched: 11. Germline V lookup: CDR1 MNHNS, CDR2 SASEGT. The DNA for the CDR3 is TGTGCCAGCAGTGGGGACTGGGGACAGGGGCAACCCTACGAGCAGTACTTC. Its translation: CASSGDWGQGQPYEQYF.

The V and J genes are TRBV7-3 and TRBJ2-1, with 9 bases identical to TRBD2. This CDR3 is built from 15 residues. V lost 1 base and J lost 6; bases outside the gene matches: 4. CDR1 SGHTA and CDR2 FQGTGA come from the germline V gene. The CDR3 here is CASSLMAGGPNEQFF. The CDR3 nucleotides are TGTGCCAGCAGCTTAATGGCGGGGGGGCCCAATGAGCAGTTCTTC.

This chain uses TRBV6-6 with TRBJ2-7; weak D call: TRBD2 (7 bases). Trimming shortened V by 0 bases and J by 2 bases, and 14 bases separated the two germline ends. Per germline, CDR1 MNHNY and CDR2 SVGAGI (reference sequence). The CDR3 runs 16 residues. CDR3 DNA: TGTGCCAGCAGTTACTCGCGGGGGCCCCTCCCCTACGAGCAGTACTTC. As protein: CASSYSRGPLPYEQYF.

The chain is built from TRBV23-1 and TRBJ1-2; the D gene is possibly TRBD1 (6 bases). TRBV23-1 is marked as an open reading frame, function uncertain. The CDR3 loop spans 23 amino acids. V was trimmed by 1 base and J by 2 bases, leaving 35 bases between them. The CDR3 loop reads CASSQLAYVANTSGAPSNYGYTF. Here the CDR3 DNA reads TGCGCCAGCAGTCAATTGGCTTACGTGGCGAACACGTCAGGGGCGCCCTCAAACTATGGCTACACCTTC.

The chain joins TRBV7-6 to TRBJ1-5; no clear D. The V gene lost 3 bases and the J gene lost 7 bases, with 10 bases spanning the gap. Germline-derived CDR1 and CDR2 are SGHVS and FNYEAQ. The CDR3 extends over 13 amino acids. As DNA, the CDR3 is TGTGCCAGCAGCTTCGGGGTGAGCCAGCCCCAGCATTTT. Its protein product is CASSFGVSQPQHF.

J is TRBJ2-1 and V is TRBV19, with D maybe TRBD2 (6 bases). This CDR3 has 17 amino acids. Germline-derived CDR1 and CDR2 are LNHDA and SQIVND (reference sequence). Trimming left V 2 bases short and J 9 bases short, with 23 bases between. In DNA form, the CDR3 reads TGTGCCAGTAGTATACAGGCCCCGGGGGTTTTCTTTAGTGAGCAGTTCTTC. This sequence encodes CASSIQAPGVFFSEQFF.

V and J are TRBV14 and TRBJ2-2, with 8 nucleotides matching TRBD1. With V trimmed by 5 bases and J by 5 bases, 7 bases remained unmatched. This CDR3 has 15 amino acids. Per the germline V gene, CDR1 is SGHDN and CDR2 is FVKESK. CDR3 in DNA: TGTGCCAGCAGCGCCAGACAGGGGTTAACCGGGGAGCTGTTTTTT. This sequence encodes CASSARQGLTGELFF. The full variable domain, in which reference TRBV14 and TRBJ2-2 provide the parts outside the CDR3, is EAGVTQFPSHSVIEKGQTVTLRCDPISGHDNLYWYRRVMGKEIKFLLHFVKESKQDESGMPNNRFLAERTGGTYSTLKVQPAELEDSGVYFCASSARQGLTGELFFGEGSRLTVL.

The rearrangement joins TRBV11-3 to TRBJ1-1; D unclear. The CDR3 has 15 residues. Germline values: CDR1 SGHNT, CDR2 YENEEA. Trimming cost V 5 bases and J 4 bases, with 17 bases left between them. As DNA, the CDR3 is TGTGCCAGCAGCCTATGGAGGGAAAGGAGCACTGAAGCTTTCTTT. As protein: CASSLWRERSTEAFF.

This chain connects TRBV19 to TRBJ2-1; 11 nucleotides align to TRBD2. Germline lookup yields CDR1 LNHDA and CDR2 SQIVND (reference sequence). J lost 4 bases, V lost 3 bases, and 2 bases had no gene match. The CDR3 is 15 amino acids. The CDR3 DNA reads TGTGCCAGTAGTATTGCTAGCGGGGGGTACAATGAGCAGTTCTTC. It translates to CASSIASGGYNEQFF. Full variable domain (rest looked up from reference TRBV19 and TRBJ2-1): DGGITQSPKYLFRKEGQNVTLSCEQNLNHDAMYWYRQDPGQGLRLIYYSQIVNDFQKGDIAEGYSVSREKKESFPLTVTSAQKNPTAFYLCASSIASGGYNEQFFGPGTRLTVL.

The J gene is TRBJ2-2, the V gene TRBV7-2, with a tentative D call TRBD2 (7 bases). The CDR3 runs 14 residues. The germline gives CDR1 SGHTA, CDR2 FQGNSA. V shed 3 bases and J shed 7 bases, with 12 bases lying between them. As DNA, the CDR3 is TGTGCCAGCAGCTTTGTGGGGGGGCGCGGGGAGCTGTTTTTT. It encodes CASSFVGGRGELFF.

The gene calls are TRBV9 and TRBJ1-3; D is unclear. Deletions cut 2 bases from V and 2 bases from J, with 8 bases between. Germline CDR1 SGDLS, CDR2 YYNGEE. The CDR3 consists of 14 residues. The CDR3 nucleotides are TGTGCCAGCAGCGTGTTGGCAGCTGGAAACACCATATATTTT. The encoded protein is CASSVLAAGNTIYF.

The chain is built from TRBV28 and TRBJ2-7, with a weak D call TRBD2 (7 bases). V lost 8 bases to trimming and J lost 1 base, with 15 bases between them. CDR1 MDHEN and CDR2 SYDVKM come from the germline V gene. The CDR3 extends over 14 amino acids. The CDR3 reads CASQGGGTSYEQYF. The CDR3 DNA is TGTGCCAGCCAAGGGGGGGGCACTTCCTACGAGCAGTACTTC.

The chain carries TRBV7-9 and TRBJ2-3, with 7 bases matching TRBD1. The CDR3 sequence is 17 residues long. The V gene end was trimmed by 3 bases and the J gene end by 5 bases; junction bases not matched to a gene: 14. Germline V gives CDR1 SEHNR, CDR2 FQNEAQ (reference sequence). CDR3 residues: CASSLYPPTGLGDTQYF. The DNA for the CDR3 is TGTGCCAGCAGCTTGTACCCTCCGACAGGGTTGGGAGATACGCAGTATTTT.

The chain couples TRBV25-1 to TRBJ1-2; possibly TRBD1 for D (5 bases). CDR1 is MGHDK and CDR2 is SYGVNS in the germline V gene. The CDR3 sequence is 13 residues long. V lost 3 bases to trimming and J lost 8 bases, with 13 bases between them. The CDR3 nucleotides read TGTGCCAGCAGTGAGACAGCTATGATGGGCTACACCTTC. Translated: CASSETAMMGYTF.

CDR3 in amino acids: CASSPGTAYGYTF. The DNA for the CDR3 is TGTGCCAGCAGCCCCGGGACAGCCTATGGCTACACCTTC. The gene calls are TRBV14 and TRBJ1-2; TRBD1 matches at 7 bases. The junction had 3 bases not matched to a gene; V was cut back by 4 bases and J by 4 bases. This CDR3 spans 13 amino acids. Germline loops: CDR1 SGHDN, CDR2 FVKESK.

The genes are TRBV6-6 and TRBJ1-5, with a possible D match to TRBD1 (5 bases). Per germline, CDR1 MNHNY and CDR2 SVGAGI (reference sequence). The CDR3 covers 14 residues. Trimming left V 0 bases short and J 6 bases short, with 9 bases between. CDR3 DNA sequence: TGTGCCAGCAGTTACTCAGGGGCTACTCAGCCCCAGCATTTT. This gives the protein CASSYSGATQPQHF.

This chain connects TRBV27 to TRBJ1-6; D might be TRBD1 (6 bases). CDR1 is MNHEY and CDR2 is SMNVEV in the germline V gene (reference sequence). This CDR3 spans 13 amino acids. Trimming cost V 6 bases and J 11 bases, with 14 bases left between them. The CDR3 loop is CASSKVTGTPLHF. The CDR3 bases are TGTGCCAGCAGCAAAGTCACAGGGACACCCCTCCACTTT.

The V gene is TRBV6-1, the J gene TRBJ1-2, with D hard to call. V gave up 3 bases and J gave up 3 bases, with 8 bases separating them. CDR1 is MNHNS, CDR2 SASEGT, per germline. This CDR3 spans 13 amino acids. CDR3 nucleotides: TGTGCCAGCAGTGATGTCTCCTACTATGGCTACACCTTC. Its translation: CASSDVSYYGYTF.

This clone was found a few times. The rearrangement joins TRBV10-3 to TRBJ2-7; possible D gene TRBD2, 6 bases. The CDR3 totals 12 residues. V lost 10 bases and J lost 2, with 12 bases in between. Germline CDR1 ENHRY, CDR2 SYGVKD. CDR3 DNA: TGTGCCACCGGGGGATCTACCTACGAGCAGTACTTC. This codes for CATGGSTYEQYF.

The chain employs TRBV28 and TRBJ1-2; TRBD1 might be the D (6 bases). Germline loops: CDR1 MDHEN, CDR2 SYDVKM. The CDR3 is 14 residues long. Trimming stripped 6 bases from V and 6 bases from J, with 17 bases between. CDR3 nucleotides: TGTGCCAGCAGCCCCCTCGGGGGGGCCGATGGCTACACCTTC. Its translation: CASSPLGGADGYTF.